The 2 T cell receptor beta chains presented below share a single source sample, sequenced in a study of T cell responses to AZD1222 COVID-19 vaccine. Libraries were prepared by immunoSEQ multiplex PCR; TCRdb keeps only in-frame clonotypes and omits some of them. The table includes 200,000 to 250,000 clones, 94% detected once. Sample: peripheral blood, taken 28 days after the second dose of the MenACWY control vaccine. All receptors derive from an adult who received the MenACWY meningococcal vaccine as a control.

This CDR3 is CASSLGGDTQYF. The CDR3, as DNA: TGCGCCAGCAGCTTGGGCGGAGATACGCAGTATTTT. The chain recombines TRBV5-1 with TRBJ2-3; D unresolved. There are 12 residues in the CDR3. CDR1 is SGHRS, CDR2 YFSETQ, per germline. Trimming removed 0 bases from V and 5 bases from J, with 4 bases in between.

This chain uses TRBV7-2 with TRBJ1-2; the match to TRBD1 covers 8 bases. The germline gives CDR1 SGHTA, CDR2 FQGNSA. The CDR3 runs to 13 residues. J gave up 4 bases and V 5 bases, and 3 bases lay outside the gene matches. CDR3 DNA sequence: TGTGCCAGCAGCACAGGGGGTTTCTATGGCTACACCTTC. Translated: CASSTGGFYGYTF.